The 17 T cell receptor beta chains in this list originate from one sample, sequenced in a study of blood T cell repertoires in COVID-19. Profiling relied on immunoSEQ multiplex PCR, and the TCRdb table lists in-frame clones only, not all of them. The sample lists some 100,000 clones; roughly 80% were seen once. Sequencing was performed on peripheral blood. The origin of the receptors is a man in his 70s with acute or convalescent COVID-19.

The chain couples TRBV18 to TRBJ2-1; D call uncertain. Deletions cut 4 bases from V and 6 bases from J, with 7 bases between. The CDR3 has 12 residues. Germline CDR1 reads KGHSH; CDR2 reads LQKENI. CDR3 in DNA: TGTGCCAGCTCACACAGTATCAATGAGCAGTTCTTC. Translated, it gives CASSHSINEQFF. Combining the CDR3 with reference TRBV18 and TRBJ2-1 gives the whole variable domain NAGVMQNPRHLVRRRGQEARLRCSPMKGHSHVYWYRQLPEEGLKFMVYLQKENIIDESGMPKERFSAEFPKEGPSILRIQQVVRGDSAAYFCASSHSINEQFFGPGTRLTVL.

This clone was found a few times. The rearrangement links TRBV9 to TRBJ1-3; D gene unclear. V lost 6 bases, J lost 2 bases, and 9 bases lay in between. CDR3 length: 13 residues. Germline V gene sequence: CDR1 SGDLS, CDR2 YYNGEE. CDR3 bases: TGTGCCAGCAAGGGAGGCGCTGGAAACACCATATATTTT. This translates into CASKGGAGNTIYF. The full variable domain, its missing parts supplied by reference TRBV9 and TRBJ1-3, is DSGVTQTPKHLITATGQRVTLRCSPRSGDLSVYWYQQSLDQGLQFLIQYYNGEERAKGNILERFSAQQFPDLHSELNLSSLELGDSALYFCASKGGAGNTIYFGEGSWLTVV.

This clone was detected once. This rearrangement joins TRBV27 to TRBJ1-5; maybe TRBD1 (5 bases). CDR1 is MNHEY and CDR2 is SMNVEV in the germline V gene (reference sequence). V was trimmed by 0 bases and J by 6 bases, leaving 12 bases between them. This CDR3 has 15 residues. The CDR3 region has the DNA TGTGCCAGCAGTTTATCTAGGCCAGGGATTCAGCCCCAGCATTTT. Translation: CASSLSRPGIQPQHF.

This clone turned up a few times. V and J are TRBV4-1 and TRBJ2-2, with 14 positions matching TRBD2. Germline values: CDR1 MGHRA, CDR2 YSYEKL. V lost 4 bases and J lost 5; bases outside the gene matches: 6. This CDR3 has 17 residues. CDR3 sequence: CASSLSGLAGVTGELFF. CDR3 sequence (DNA): TGCGCCAGCAGCCTCTCGGGACTAGCGGGAGTGACCGGGGAGCTGTTTTTT.

Written as DNA, the CDR3 is TGTGCCAGCAGCCATAATTGGGCAGACTATGGCTACACCTTC. Amino acids: CASSHNWADYGYTF. The rearrangement uses TRBV5-4 and TRBJ1-2; D not certain. CDR1 SGHNT and CDR2 YYREEE come from the germline V gene (reference sequence). Trimming took off 4 bases at V and 3 bases at J, with 13 bases between the two ends. CDR3 length: 14 amino acids.

This clone was observed a few times. V usage is TRBV18 and J usage is TRBJ1-2; 10 bases are a match to TRBD1. The CDR3 spans 15 residues. With V trimmed by 1 base and J by 7 bases, 6 bases remained unmatched. The germline V gene encodes CDR1 KGHSH and CDR2 LQKENI. CDR3 DNA sequence: TGTGCCAGCTCACCACAGACAGGGGGCGCGTTTGGCTACACCTTC. Protein product: CASSPQTGGAFGYTF. Supplemented by reference TRBV18 and TRBJ1-2, the full variable domain reads NAGVMQNPRHLVRRRGQEARLRCSPMKGHSHVYWYRQLPEEGLKFMVYLQKENIIDESGMPKERFSAEFPKEGPSILRIQQVVRGDSAAYFCASSPQTGGAFGYTFGSGTRLTVV.

The chain uses TRBV27 and TRBJ2-7, with 9 bases identical to TRBD1. This CDR3 has 17 amino acids. The germline CDR1 and CDR2 sequences are MNHEY and SMNVEV (reference sequence). Germline trimming cut 6 bases from V and 2 bases from J; bases unmatched to any gene: 14. This chain's CDR3 is CASRPSAGTGNPYEQYF. Here the CDR3 DNA reads TGTGCCAGCAGGCCCTCCGCCGGGACAGGGAACCCCTACGAGCAGTACTTC.

The V gene is TRBV3-1 (or the pseudogene TRBV3-2), the J gene TRBJ2-3; 9 bases agree with TRBD1. Germline loops: CDR1 LGHDT, CDR2 YNNKEL (reference sequence). The CDR3 is made up of 16 amino acids. The ends lost 2 bases at V and 2 bases at J; junction bases unmatched: 5. CDR3 nucleotides: TGTGCCAGCAGCCAACGGACAGGGGAAATCACAGATACGCAGTATTTT. It translates to CASSQRTGEITDTQYF.

This clone was detected only a few times. CDR3 in DNA: TGTGCCAGCAGTCCCCCAGGGCGGGAGGGGGACGAGCAGTACTTC. Translated, it gives CASSPPGREGDEQYF. The J gene is TRBJ2-7, the V gene TRBV6-2 or TRBV6-3; 9 bases line up with TRBD2. Germline V gene lookup returns CDR1 MNHEY and CDR2 SVGEGT. There are 15 residues in the CDR3. The ends lost 5 bases at V and 5 bases at J; junction bases unmatched: 10.

This clone has a handful of counts. The V and J genes are TRBV7-9 and TRBJ1-5; 10 bases map to TRBD1. The V gene end was trimmed by 4 bases and the J gene end by 1 base; junction bases not matched to a gene: 10. The CDR3 loop spans 18 amino acids. The germline gives CDR1 SEHNR, CDR2 FQNEAQ (reference sequence). The CDR3 DNA reads as TGTGCCAGCAGCTACGACAGGGGGCTAAGAGGCAGCAATCAGCCCCAGCATTTT. Residues: CASSYDRGLRGSNQPQHF.

V is TRBV2 and J is TRBJ2-1, with D perhaps matching TRBD2 (7 bases). CDR3 size: 11 residues. Trimming removed 8 bases from V and 12 bases from J, with 14 bases in between. Germline loops: CDR1 SNHLY, CDR2 FYNNEI. The CDR3 here is CASGNRGGQFF. CDR3 sequence (DNA): TGTGCCAGCGGAAATAGGGGGGGGCAGTTCTTC.

V usage is TRBV2 and J usage is TRBJ2-5, with 10 bases that match TRBD1. Trimming at V came to 6 bases and at J to 5 bases, leaving 12 bases not matched to a gene. CDR3 length: 16 amino acids. From germline, CDR1 is SNHLY and CDR2 FYNNEI. The CDR3 DNA is TGTGCCAGCAGGACCCCCCAGGGGACAGGGGACGAGACCCAGTACTTC. Translation gives CASRTPQGTGDETQYF.

This chain connects TRBV5-6 to TRBJ1-1, with D possibly matching TRBD1 (5 bases). V shed 3 bases and J shed 3 bases, with 15 bases lying between them. The CDR3 is 15 amino acids. CDR1 and CDR2 from the germline V gene are SGHDT and YYEEEE. The CDR3 bases are TGTGCCAGCAGCTCCCTTTCGTGGGGGGACACTGAAGCTTTCTTT. This translates into CASSSLSWGDTEAFF.

V and J are TRBV2 and TRBJ1-1; D gene unclear. Germline CDR1 and CDR2: SNHLY and FYNNEI. With 8 bases removed from V and 8 bases from J, the gap between germline ends came to 18 bases. This CDR3 has 13 amino acids. CDR3: CASDRDGYQEAFF. The CDR3, as DNA: TGTGCCAGCGACCGAGACGGGTACCAAGAAGCTTTCTTT.

The chain recombines TRBV27 with TRBJ1-1, with D possibly being TRBD1 (5 bases). V lost 8 bases and J lost 3, with 19 bases in between. CDR1 and CDR2 (germline): MNHEY, SMNVEV (reference sequence). The CDR3 covers 15 residues. The CDR3 here is CASSDRAGIDTEAFF. The CDR3 DNA is TGTGCCAGCTCGGATCGGGCAGGGATAGACACTGAAGCTTTCTTT.

The chain recombines TRBV5-1 with TRBJ1-2; 7 nucleotides match TRBD1. Germline loops: CDR1 SGHRS, CDR2 YFSETQ. Trimming at V came to 0 bases and at J to 6 bases, leaving 8 bases not matched to a gene. This CDR3 has 15 residues. The CDR3 bases are TGCGCCAGCAGCTTGGCCGCGACAGGGACTCATGGCTACACCTTC. Its protein product is CASSLAATGTHGYTF.

The rearrangement uses TRBV29-1 and TRBJ2-1; a possible D gene is TRBD1 (6 bases). The CDR3 length is 15 residues. Between the trimmed V and J ends, which lost 1 base and 4 bases, there was a span of 14 bases. CDR1 SQVTM and CDR2 ANQGSEA come from the germline V gene. DNA for the CDR3: TGCAGCGTTGAAGGATCAGGGGTTCGGTACAATGAGCAGTTCTTC. Its protein product is CSVEGSGVRYNEQFF.